The T cell receptor beta chain described here comes from a study of T cell repertoires in urothelial bladder cancer (dated by TCRdb to the late 2010s). Notes on the research overall: Clinical stages of the roughly twelve resected lesions were three cT0, three cTa, three cT1 and three cT2 or greater. TCR repertoire clonality in bladder tumors was compared with TCR repertoire clonality in benign bladder inflammation. Roughly 12 patients with bladder lesions who were undergoing transurethral resection were prospectively identified. Eleven to twelve resected bladder lesions, made up of urothelial carcinoma (UC+) and benign (UC-) specimens, were studied. The full study reports these points: The median percentage of tumor infiltrating lymphocytes was about 1.9% in carcinoma specimens and approximately 12% in benign specimens. Urothelial carcinoma specimens contained fewer T cells than benign specimens, with a median of around 5,600 versus 24,000. In carcinoma specimens, up to 17% of infiltrating lymphocytes were accounted for by a single T-cell clone, compared with roughly 2% in benign specimens.

From its cysteine to its phenylalanine, the CDR3 spans 15 amino acids. The only DNA kept is the CDR3, 45 bases in frame from the first base. CDR1 and CDR2 are drawn from the germline V gene: MDHEN, SYDVKM. V and J are trimmed by 7 bases and 6 bases, and the gene matches miss 12 bases of the junction. The immunoSEQ assay was used to sequence the CDR3 region of the TCR beta chain. Turning to the authors' computational methods: For every specimen, the T-cell fraction, clonal dominance and maximum TCR clone frequency were calculated. As stored in TCRdb, this immuneACCESS dataset retains in-frame rearrangements with V and J assigned. A fraction of the clones does not appear; measured against another copy, unresolved V genes explain less than half of the discrepancy, and the remainder lacks a known reason. V and J calls and clone size come straight from that table; D and trimming were deduced from the DNA. This sample gives about 13,000 clones in total; just over 65% of them show up just once. The ten top clones hold about 8.1% of the sample.

Specimens of bladder lesions were obtained during transurethral resection and kept at -80C. DNA was isolated from bladder specimens obtained during transurethral resection. This clone has more than one count but fewer than ten. It lacks a known antigen. Base qualities are not at hand, and no much larger clone is one base apart. The receptor chain draws on TRBV28 and TRBJ1-1; the junction holds 9 bases that match TRBD1. The sample comprised tumor-infiltrating cells from bladder cancer. This clonotype was obtained from a human donor with urothelial carcinoma. The CDR3 region reads CASIQQGQGMPEAFF. The DNA sequence is as follows: TGTGCCAGCATTCAGCAGGGACAGGGTATGCCTGAAGCTTTCTTT.